This T cell receptor beta chain was found in a study of blood T cell repertoires in COVID-19. The CDR3 is 18 residues long. The germline gives CDR1 LGHDT, CDR2 YNNKEL (reference sequence). V was cut by 0 bases and J by 8 bases, with 22 bases left in between. Sequenced by immunoSEQ multiplex PCR; TCRdb stores in-frame clones only, minus some. The sample consists of under 110,000 clones, roughly nine tenths of them appearing once. The TCR sequence derives from a man in his fifties or sixties with acute or convalescent COVID-19. The material sequenced was peripheral blood. The V and J genes are TRBV3-1 (or the pseudogene TRBV3-2) and TRBJ1-4; D remains unclear. This CDR3 reads CASSQDRIGETIGEKLFF. CDR3 sequence (DNA): TGTGCCAGCAGCCAAGATAGGATCGGAGAAACAATCGGGGAAAAACTGTTTTTT.